This is a list of T cell receptor beta chains from one sample in a study of T cell changes during pregnancy in multiple sclerosis. Sequencing was performed with immunoSEQ multiplex PCR; in TCRdb, only in-frame clones are kept and a portion is missing. The table has over 35,000 clones, about 91% seen once; the top ten hold about 8%. Sequences were derived from CD8+ T cells from peripheral blood mononuclear cells, sampled before pregnancy. These receptors were taken from a female donor with multiple sclerosis, enrolled in a pregnancy study. CDR3s include the opening cysteine and the closing phenylalanine or tryptophan.

V gene | CDR3 protein
TRBV10-3 | CATLDLGIRGAEETQYF
TRBV7-9 | CASSSPSGTNTGELFF
TRBV11-2 | CASSLWGRAGDEQFF
TRBV25-1 | CASSTGVYGYTF
TRBV27 | CASHRVPYEQYF
TRBV15 | CATSPPWTVMNTEAFF
TRBV7-9 | CASSLVEGTYGYTF
TRBV27 | CATSGGGGSYNEQFF
TRBV28 | CASSWDSYYNEQFF
TRBV5-1 | CASSLAVSTQETQYF
TRBV25-1 | CASSERDYQETQYF
TRBV12-5 | CASADRGTEAFF
TRBV5-1 | CASSSDGNNYEQYF
TRBV9 | CASSSTSGAEAFF
TRBV5-1 | CASSLRIGGYWEQYF
TRBV5-5 | CASSYGTGNYEQYF
TRBV5-5 | CASSLPGQGRGKLFF
TRBV6-5 | CASSYSSSGRNEQYF
TRBV6-4 | CASSLGLAGDTGELFF
TRBV18 | CASSPPGRGRDTQYF
TRBV15 | CATSRDRGQETQYF
TRBV11-2 | CASSIIALLNEQFF
TRBV10-3 | CASLSHSGGTDTQYF
TRBV18 | CASSLAGWQETQYF
TRBV4-1 | CASSPGTGDEQYF
TRBV11-2 | CASSLDPGQNYEQYF
TRBV27 | CASSYQGSYEQYF
TRBV18 | CASSPYSGSSYNEQFF
TRBV27 | CASSLTSSGEQFF
TRBV19 | CASSTATGGEQYF
TRBV6-5 | CASKSRTGSYEQYF
TRBV4-1 | CASSQGTSQPDNQPQHF
TRBV7-2 | CASQGTSSSYEQYF
TRBV5-1 | CASSLDLDTQYF
TRBV9 | CASSSQRSFTDTQYF
TRBV7-3 | CASSLTFGLLGGELFF
TRBV5-4 | CASSSPLAGDSDTQYF
TRBV7-9 | CASSTTTTRDEQYF
TRBV4-2 | CASSQDEGTLGKQFF
TRBV28 | CASSDSSYEQYF
TRBV27 | CASSPNRGSNEQYF
TRBV28 | CASRPGLEQETQYF
TRBV5-3 | CARSWLTGTSGRRAYEQYF
TRBV27 | CASSRYRGGTEAFF
TRBV27 | CASSLLAGGPRETQYF
TRBV19 | CASSPSGTEQFF